The clone carrying this TCR beta chain was recorded at least ten times. The authors built TCR beta libraries using iRepertoire HTBI primers and Arm-PCR of CDR3 regions. Using its own MiXCR run on the multiplex PCR reads, TCRdb lists one record per CDR3 protein. This sample has a few hundred thousand distinct CDR3 sequences, with approximately 23% found just once. This CDR3 is built from 14 residues. Trimming removed 4 bases at V and 5 bases at J, with 14 bases between. The germline gives CDR1 SNHLY, CDR2 FYNNEI. This specimen belongs to a study of regulatory T cells in long-lasting Graves disease. Study-level information: The criterion for persistent Graves' disease was over 5 years of antithyroid drugs with positive TSH receptor antibodies.

Time point: persistent/refractory GD, antithyroid drugs over 5 years with positive TRAb. There was RNA extracted from PBMCs, and the TCR library was made from it. The chain employs TRBV2 and TRBJ2-5; D call uncertain. The specimen comprised peripheral blood mononuclear cells (PBMCs), sampled when the disease was refractory, from a patient treated with antithyroid drugs. This TCR came from a female donor with Graves disease. The CDR3 here is CASSGSSSLETQYF. The CDR3 region has the DNA TGTGCCAGCAGTGGGTCTAGTAGTCTGGAGACCCAGTACTTC.